Each of the 26 T cell receptor beta chains below was sequenced from the same sample in a study of cytomegalovirus exposure and HLA in healthy donors (dated by TCRdb to between 2016 and 2019). Libraries were made using the immunoSEQ multiplex PCR assay. For the multiplex PCR, a mixture combining 60 forward primers for TCR Vbeta segments and 13 reverse primers for TCR Jbeta segments was used. This is the immuneACCESS table as TCRdb keeps it, with only in-frame sequences that have V and J called. A part of the clones is gone; compared with another copy, unresolved V genes explain less than half, and the rest is unexplained. In this sample the table shows 150,000 to 200,000 clones, 9.5% to 15% of which occur a single time. Approximately 7.8% of the sample goes to the ten largest clones. The material sequenced was PBMCs. The origin of the receptors is a man in his forties or fifties in good health and CMV-seropositive.

The chain couples TRBV4-3 to TRBJ2-3, with 8 bases that match TRBD2. Germline values: CDR1 LGHNA, CDR2 YSLEER. V lost 6 bases, J lost 6 bases, and 11 bases stayed unmatched. This CDR3 is 15 amino acids long. The CDR3 DNA follows: TGCGCCAGCAGAGCGAAAGCGGGGGCGGGGGATACGCAGTATTTT. Translating it yields CASRAKAGAGDTQYF.

This clone was observed a handful of times. The chain combines TRBV5-6 with TRBJ2-1; 7 bases agree with TRBD2. The CDR3 covers 14 residues. Germline V gene sequence: CDR1 SGHDT, CDR2 YYEEEE. V shed 3 bases and J 2 bases; nucleotides not matched to a gene: 2. DNA for the CDR3: TGTGCCAGCAGCTCTGGGGGGGCCTACAATGAGCAGTTCTTC. Translated, it gives CASSSGGAYNEQFF.

This clone has more than one count but fewer than ten. V gene TRBV9 combines with J gene TRBJ1-1; maybe TRBD1 (6 bases). The V end lost 0 bases, the J end lost 6 bases, and 18 bases lay between the germline ends. CDR3 length: 16 amino acids. Germline CDR1 reads SGDLS; CDR2 reads YYNGEE. The CDR3 sequence: CASSVEGVGPGAEAFF. In DNA form, the CDR3 reads TGTGCCAGCAGCGTAGAGGGGGTCGGCCCCGGGGCTGAAGCTTTCTTT.

The rearrangement links TRBV5-1 to TRBJ2-5, with 8 nucleotides matching TRBD1. The CDR3 has 14 residues. Germline CDR1 and CDR2: SGHRS and YFSETQ. After removal of 0 bases from V and 5 bases from J, the junction contained 3 bases not matched to a gene. For the CDR3, the DNA is TGCGCCAGCAGCTTGGGGGCAGGGGGCGAGACCCAGTACTTC. Amino acid sequence: CASSLGAGGETQYF.

This clone has a handful of counts. This chain uses TRBV6-1 with TRBJ1-5; 7 bases match TRBD1. In germline, CDR1 is MNHNS, CDR2 SASEGT. Trimming took 6 bases from V and 4 from J; bases not matched to a gene: 6. This CDR3 is built from 14 residues. The CDR3 coding sequence is TGTGCCAGCAGGGACAGGCAGTTAAATCAGCCCCAGCATTTT. It encodes CASRDRQLNQPQHF.

The V gene is TRBV10-3, the J gene TRBJ1-4, with 8 bases identical to TRBD1. The ends lost 10 bases at V and 6 bases at J; junction bases unmatched: 7. Germline V lookup: CDR1 ENHRY, CDR2 SYGVKD. The CDR3 contains 13 residues. The CDR3 coding sequence is TGTGCCACTTCGACAGGGGACTATGAAAAACTGTTTTTT. As protein: CATSTGDYEKLFF.

This clone has more than one count but fewer than ten. This chain connects TRBV19 to TRBJ1-2; D is uncertain. Germline CDR1 is LNHDA and CDR2 is SQIVND (reference sequence). V dropped 5 bases and J dropped 4 bases, with 11 bases sitting between them. The CDR3 contains 13 residues. This chain's CDR3 is CASSAQTTYGYTF. In DNA form, the CDR3 reads TGTGCCAGTAGTGCACAGACTACCTATGGCTACACCTTC. The whole variable domain, filled in from reference TRBV19 and TRBJ1-2, reads DGGITQSPKYLFRKEGQNVTLSCEQNLNHDAMYWYRQDPGQGLRLIYYSQIVNDFQKGDIAEGYSVSREKKESFPLTVTSAQKNPTAFYLCASSAQTTYGYTFGSGTRLTVV.

The CDR3 is CASSLAGGTDYGYTF. CDR3 in DNA: TGTGCCAGCAGCTTAGCGGGCGGGACGGACTATGGCTACACCTTC. The chain couples TRBV7-2 to TRBJ1-2; TRBD1 is a possible D gene (5 bases). From germline, CDR1 is SGHTA and CDR2 FQGNSA. The CDR3 runs to 15 residues. Trimming shortened V by 0 bases and J by 3 bases, and 11 bases separated the two germline ends.

This clone was counted only a few times. The chain employs TRBV6-1 and TRBJ2-2, with 10 bases identical to TRBD2. Germline values: CDR1 MNHNS, CDR2 SASEGT. V was pared by 4 bases and J by 7 bases, with 9 bases of the junction left unmatched. CDR3 length: 16 residues. The CDR3 bases are TGTGCCAGCAGTGCATCCTCTCAGCGGGGGGGCGGGGAGCTGTTTTTT. This encodes CASSASSQRGGGELFF.

This chain links TRBV5-1 with TRBJ2-2; TRBD2 matches 9 bases. V was clipped by 5 bases and J by 0 bases; unmatched bases: 8. The CDR3 is 17 residues long. Per germline, CDR1 SGHRS and CDR2 YFSETQ. The CDR3 protein is CASSSGGLSSNTGELFF. In DNA form, the CDR3 reads TGCGCCAGCAGTAGCGGGGGCCTTTCTTCGAACACCGGGGAGCTGTTTTTT.

This clone was found a few times. This chain joins TRBV5-4 and TRBJ2-2; 10 nucleotides line up with TRBD1. There are 14 residues in the CDR3. Trimming took 2 bases from V and 6 from J; bases not matched to a gene: 1. In germline, CDR1 is SGHNT, CDR2 YYREEE (reference sequence). The CDR3 DNA sequence: TGTGCCAGCAGCTTTGACAGGGGGCCCGGGGAGCTGTTTTTT. The encoded protein is CASSFDRGPGELFF.

This clone showed up just a few times. V and J are TRBV7-2 and TRBJ1-5; TRBD1 is a possible D gene (6 bases). Germline loops: CDR1 SGHTA, CDR2 FQGNSA. Trimming removed 5 bases at V and 3 bases at J, with 14 bases between. The CDR3 runs 15 residues. The DNA for the CDR3 is TGTGCCAGCAGCCTGGACAGAAATCCCAATCAGCCCCAGCATTTT. Encoded protein: CASSLDRNPNQPQHF.

The J gene is TRBJ2-7, the V gene TRBV19; D is unclear. Trimming cost V 4 bases and J 4 bases, with 8 bases left between them. Germline CDR1 reads LNHDA; CDR2 reads SQIVND (reference sequence). The CDR3 sequence is 12 residues long. CDR3 nucleotide sequence: TGTGCCAGTAGTAGAGGAGCATACGAGCAGTACTTC. The encoded protein is CASSRGAYEQYF.

V usage is TRBV6-1 and J usage is TRBJ2-7, with 9 bases matching TRBD1. Looked up from germline, CDR1 is MNHNS and CDR2 is SASEGT. The trim removed 8 bases at V and 0 bases at J, leaving 5 bases unmatched. This CDR3 comprises 14 residues. The CDR3 bases are TGTGCCAGCTCGACAGGGGGTGGCTCCTACGAGCAGTACGTC. It is translated as CASSTGGGSYEQYV.

The genes are TRBV6-6 and TRBJ1-6, with a weak D call TRBD1 (6 bases). The CDR3 loop spans 14 amino acids. Trimming removed 6 bases at V and 7 bases at J, with 13 bases between. The germline gives CDR1 MNHNY, CDR2 SVGAGI (reference sequence). This CDR3 is CASRRTTGNSPLHF. Here the CDR3 DNA reads TGTGCCAGCAGGCGCACCACAGGGAATTCACCCCTCCACTTT.

This clone was detected a few times. V gene TRBV2 combines with J gene TRBJ2-7; D may be TRBD1 (6 bases). Trimming left V 4 bases short and J 3 bases short, with 13 bases between. Germline CDR1 is SNHLY and CDR2 is FYNNEI. CDR3 length: 14 amino acids. DNA of the CDR3: TGTGCCAGCAGTGTAACAGGGACCCTCTACGAGCAGTACGTC. As protein: CASSVTGTLYEQYV.

This clone has more than one count but fewer than ten. This sequence joins TRBV15 and TRBJ2-7; weak D call: TRBD1 (6 bases). This CDR3 is 12 amino acids long. V dropped 11 bases and J dropped 2 bases, with 13 bases sitting between them. CDR1 is LNHNV and CDR2 is YYDKDF in the germline V gene (reference sequence). The CDR3, as DNA: TGTGCCTCCCGGACAGATACCTACGAGCAGTACTTC. It specifies CASRTDTYEQYF.

The sample holds a few counts of this clone. This chain links TRBV9 with TRBJ1-5; 7 bases agree with TRBD1. V gave up 5 bases and J gave up 8 bases; unmatched junction bases: 7. The germline gives CDR1 SGDLS, CDR2 YYNGEE. The CDR3 is made up of 13 amino acids. The CDR3 nucleotides read TGTGCCAGCAGTAGACAGGGCGGGGAGCCCCAGCATTTT. Translating gives CASSRQGGEPQHF.

This clone was found a few times. The genes are TRBV10-2 and TRBJ2-3, with D possibly TRBD1 on 6 matching bases. Looked up from germline, CDR1 is WSHSY and CDR2 is SAAADI. The CDR3 is 11 amino acids. Deletions cut 6 bases from V and 7 bases from J, with 8 bases between. CDR3 amino acids: CASRTGNTQYF. The CDR3 bases are TGCGCCAGCAGGACAGGTAATACGCAGTATTTT.

The chain combines TRBV27 with TRBJ2-7, with D perhaps matching TRBD1 (6 bases). Germline assignment: CDR1 MNHEY and CDR2 SMNVEV (reference sequence). CDR3 length equals 17 residues. V dropped 9 bases and J dropped 2 bases, with 26 bases sitting between them. CDR3 region: CASPARERSRGPYEQYV. The CDR3 DNA reads TGTGCCAGTCCGGCCCGCGAGCGAAGCAGGGGTCCCTACGAGCAGTACGTC.

A few counts support this clone. This chain connects TRBV7-8 to TRBJ2-1; TRBD2 matches at 10 bases. V was clipped by 7 bases and J by 8 bases; unmatched bases: 11. Per germline, CDR1 SGHVS and CDR2 FQNEAQ. The CDR3 loop spans 15 amino acids. CDR3 sequence (DNA): TGTGCCAGCACAGCTTACAGCGGGGGGGAAGATGAGCAGTTCTTC. Protein product: CASTAYSGGEDEQFF.

A few counts support this clone. The chain couples TRBV5-6 to TRBJ2-7; TRBD2 aligns across 14 bases. Trimming removed 1 base from V and 5 bases from J; junction bases left unmatched: 8. The germline CDR1 and CDR2 sequences are SGHDT and YYEEEE. The CDR3 runs to 17 residues. CDR3 nucleotide sequence: TGTGCCAGCAGCTTGAAAGGACTAGCGGGGGGAAGCGACGAGCAGTACGTC. Translated, it gives CASSLKGLAGGSDEQYV.

This clone has only a few counts. The junction and the germline gene differ at one end; a read error may be behind it. The rearrangement joins TRBV7-2 to TRBJ2-7, with 11 bases fitting TRBD2. Germline V gene sequence: CDR1 SGHTA, CDR2 FQGNSA. This CDR3 has 15 amino acids. As DNA, the CDR3 is TGTGCCAGCAGCTTAGGGTCGGCTAGCGGGGGGCTCCTAGGCTTC. Its protein product is CASSLGSASGGLLGF.

The chain employs TRBV6-5 and TRBJ1-4; 8 bases map to TRBD1. The CDR3 consists of 15 residues. Germline V gene sequence: CDR1 MNHEY, CDR2 SVGAGI. V lost 6 bases and J lost 6; bases outside the gene matches: 9. Here the CDR3 DNA reads TGTGCCAGCAGCCCAATCAGGGGGCGCGATGAAAAACTGTTTTTT. It specifies CASSPIRGRDEKLFF.

The chain carries TRBV28 and TRBJ1-1; D remains unclear. CDR1 and CDR2 (germline): MDHEN, SYDVKM. The CDR3 spans 11 residues. V lost 1 base and J 8 bases, leaving 5 bases between the germline ends. This CDR3 is CASSLYPEAFF. The CDR3 DNA sequence: TGTGCCAGCAGTTTATATCCGGAAGCTTTCTTT.

CDR3: CASSPPGGSTGELFF. DNA for the CDR3: TGTGCCAGCTCACCACCGGGGGGAAGCACCGGGGAGCTGTTTTTT. The J gene is TRBJ2-2, the V gene TRBV18; D might be TRBD2 (6 bases). CDR1 is KGHSH and CDR2 is LQKENI in the germline V gene. The CDR3 is 15 amino acids. Trimming removed 0 bases from V and 4 bases from J, with 9 bases in between.